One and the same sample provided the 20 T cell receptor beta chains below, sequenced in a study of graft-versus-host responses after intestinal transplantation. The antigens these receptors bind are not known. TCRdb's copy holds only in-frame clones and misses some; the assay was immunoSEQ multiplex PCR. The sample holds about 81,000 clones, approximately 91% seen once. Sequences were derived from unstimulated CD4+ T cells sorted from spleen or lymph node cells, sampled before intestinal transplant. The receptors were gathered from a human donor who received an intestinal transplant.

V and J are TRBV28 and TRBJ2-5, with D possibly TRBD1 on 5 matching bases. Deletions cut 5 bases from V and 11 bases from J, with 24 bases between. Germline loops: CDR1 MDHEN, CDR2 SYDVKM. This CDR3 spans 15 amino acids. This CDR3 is CASSPPRGPLEEQYF. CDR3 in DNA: TGTGCCAGCAGTCCCCCTAGGGGTCCCTTGGAAGAGCAGTACTTC.

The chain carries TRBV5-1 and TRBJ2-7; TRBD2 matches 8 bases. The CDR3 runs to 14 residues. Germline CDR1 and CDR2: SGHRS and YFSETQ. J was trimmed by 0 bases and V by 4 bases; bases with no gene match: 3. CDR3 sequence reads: CASSVAGNSYEQYF. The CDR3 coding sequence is TGCGCCAGCAGCGTAGCGGGGAACTCCTACGAGCAGTACTTC.

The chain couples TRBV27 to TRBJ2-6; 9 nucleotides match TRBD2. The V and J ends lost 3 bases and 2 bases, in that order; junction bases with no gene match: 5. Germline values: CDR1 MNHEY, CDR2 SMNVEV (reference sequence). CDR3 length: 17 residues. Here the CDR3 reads CASSLWAGGTGANVLTF. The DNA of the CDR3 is TGTGCCAGCAGTTTGTGGGCGGGAGGGACTGGGGCCAACGTCCTGACTTTC.

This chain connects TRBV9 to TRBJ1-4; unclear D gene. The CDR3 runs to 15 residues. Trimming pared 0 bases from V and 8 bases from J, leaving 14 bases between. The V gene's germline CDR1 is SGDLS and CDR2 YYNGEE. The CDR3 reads CASSVGRGAEEKLFF. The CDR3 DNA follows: TGTGCCAGCAGCGTAGGGCGTGGAGCGGAGGAAAAACTGTTTTTT.

This chain's CDR3 is CASSTGQGTPKETQYF. The DNA for the CDR3 is TGTGCCAGCAGTACGGGACAGGGGACCCCCAAAGAGACCCAGTACTTC. The V call is TRBV28, the J call TRBJ2-5, with 10 bases lining up with TRBD1. V gave up 5 bases and J gave up 3 bases; unmatched junction bases: 9. CDR1 MDHEN and CDR2 SYDVKM come from the germline V gene. This CDR3 comprises 16 residues.

This chain's CDR3 is CASTSARGQQNEQYF. The CDR3 coding sequence is TGTGCCAGCACCTCGGCGAGGGGACAACAGAACGAGCAGTACTTC. This chain joins TRBV6-1 and TRBJ2-7; D might be TRBD1 (6 bases). CDR1 and CDR2 from the germline V gene are MNHNS and SASEGT. The CDR3 is made up of 15 amino acids. Trimming shortened V by 7 bases and J by 5 bases, and 21 bases separated the two germline ends.

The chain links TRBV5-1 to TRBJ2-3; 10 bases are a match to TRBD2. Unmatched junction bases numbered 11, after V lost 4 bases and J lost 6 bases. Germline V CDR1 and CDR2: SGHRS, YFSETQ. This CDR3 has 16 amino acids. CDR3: CASSDGLAAGPDTQYF. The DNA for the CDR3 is TGCGCCAGCAGCGACGGACTAGCGGCCGGCCCCGATACGCAGTATTTT.

CDR3 loop: CASSLGGDSNQPQHF. The CDR3 DNA follows: TGTGCCAGCAGCTTAGGAGGGGATAGCAATCAGCCCCAGCATTTT. The chain is built from TRBV5-6 and TRBJ1-5; perhaps TRBD1 as D (5 bases). V was pared by 2 bases and J by 0 bases, with 9 bases between. Germline CDR1 SGHDT, CDR2 YYEEEE. This CDR3 is 15 amino acids long.

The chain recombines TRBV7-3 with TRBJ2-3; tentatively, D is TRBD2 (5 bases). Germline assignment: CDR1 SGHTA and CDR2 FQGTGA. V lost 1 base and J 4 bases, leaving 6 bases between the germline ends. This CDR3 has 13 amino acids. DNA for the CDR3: TGTGCCAGCAGCTTAATGCGGGCAGATACGCAGTATTTT. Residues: CASSLMRADTQYF.

As DNA, the CDR3 is TGTGCCAGCAGCTTAGATGGGCAGGAGGGAGGCTACACCTTC. Translating gives CASSLDGQEGGYTF. V usage is TRBV7-9 and J usage is TRBJ1-2; D uncertain. Trimming removed 1 base at V and 8 bases at J, with 14 bases between. Germline V gene sequence: CDR1 SEHNR, CDR2 FQNEAQ (reference sequence). This CDR3 is built from 14 residues.

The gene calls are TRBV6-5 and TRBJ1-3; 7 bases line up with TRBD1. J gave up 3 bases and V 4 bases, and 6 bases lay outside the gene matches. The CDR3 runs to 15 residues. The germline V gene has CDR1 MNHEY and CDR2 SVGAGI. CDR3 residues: CASSSSTGFGNTIYF. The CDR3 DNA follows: TGTGCCAGCAGTTCCTCGACAGGGTTTGGAAACACCATATATTTT.

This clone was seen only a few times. As DNA, the CDR3 is TGTGCCAGCAAGTCGGGAGACAGAAGCAATCAGCCCCAGCATTTT. It specifies CASKSGDRSNQPQHF. The chain recombines TRBV5-8 with TRBJ1-5, with a tentative D call TRBD1 (5 bases). In germline, CDR1 is SGHTS, CDR2 YDEGEE. The CDR3 spans 15 residues. V lost 6 bases and J lost 1, with 14 bases in between.

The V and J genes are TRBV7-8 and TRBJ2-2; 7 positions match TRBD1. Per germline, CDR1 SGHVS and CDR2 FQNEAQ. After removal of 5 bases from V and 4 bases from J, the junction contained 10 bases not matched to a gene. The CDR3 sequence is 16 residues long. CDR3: CASSPRGWESTGELFF. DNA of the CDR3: TGTGCCAGCAGCCCCAGGGGGTGGGAAAGCACCGGGGAGCTGTTTTTT.

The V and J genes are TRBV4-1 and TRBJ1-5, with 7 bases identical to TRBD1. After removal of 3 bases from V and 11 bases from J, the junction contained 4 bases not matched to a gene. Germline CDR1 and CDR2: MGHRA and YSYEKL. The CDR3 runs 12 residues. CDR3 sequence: CASSQPGGTQHF. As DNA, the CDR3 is TGCGCCAGCAGCCAGCCAGGGGGAACCCAGCATTTT.

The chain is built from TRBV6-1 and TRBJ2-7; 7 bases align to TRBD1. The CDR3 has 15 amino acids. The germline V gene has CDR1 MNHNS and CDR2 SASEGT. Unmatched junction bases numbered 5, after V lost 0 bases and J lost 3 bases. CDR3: CASSEALTGVYEQYF. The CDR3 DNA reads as TGTGCCAGCAGTGAAGCGTTAACAGGGGTCTACGAGCAGTACTTC.

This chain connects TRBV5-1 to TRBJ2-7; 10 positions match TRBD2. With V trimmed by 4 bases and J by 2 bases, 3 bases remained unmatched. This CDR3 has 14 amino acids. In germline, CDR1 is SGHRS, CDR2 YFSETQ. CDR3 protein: CASSSGGAAYEQYF. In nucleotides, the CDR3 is TGCGCCAGCAGCAGCGGGGGGGCCGCCTACGAGCAGTACTTC. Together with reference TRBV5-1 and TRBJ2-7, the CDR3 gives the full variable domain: KAGVTQTPRYLIKTRGQQVTLSCSPISGHRSVSWYQQTPGQGLQFLFEYFSETQRNKGNFPGRFSGRQFSNSRSEMNVSTLELGDSALYLCASSSGGAAYEQYFGPGTRLTVT.

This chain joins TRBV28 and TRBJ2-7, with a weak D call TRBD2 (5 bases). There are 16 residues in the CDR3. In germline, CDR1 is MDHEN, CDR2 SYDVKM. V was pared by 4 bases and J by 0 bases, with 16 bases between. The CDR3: CASSYSGRVSSYEQYF. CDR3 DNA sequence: TGTGCCAGCAGTTACAGCGGACGAGTGAGCTCCTACGAGCAGTACTTC. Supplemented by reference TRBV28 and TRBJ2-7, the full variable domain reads DVKVTQSSRYLVKRTGEKVFLECVQDMDHENMFWYRQDPGLGLRLIYFSYDVKMKEKGDIPEGYSVSREKKERFSLILESASTNQTSMYLCASSYSGRVSSYEQYFGPGTRLTVT.

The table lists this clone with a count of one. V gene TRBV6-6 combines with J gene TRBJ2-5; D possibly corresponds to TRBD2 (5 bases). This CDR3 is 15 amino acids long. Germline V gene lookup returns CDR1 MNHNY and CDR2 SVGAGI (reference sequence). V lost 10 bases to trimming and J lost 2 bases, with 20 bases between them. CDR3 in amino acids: CATGKGGRLQETQYF. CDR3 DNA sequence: TGTGCCACGGGGAAAGGCGGCCGCTTACAAGAGACCCAGTACTTC.

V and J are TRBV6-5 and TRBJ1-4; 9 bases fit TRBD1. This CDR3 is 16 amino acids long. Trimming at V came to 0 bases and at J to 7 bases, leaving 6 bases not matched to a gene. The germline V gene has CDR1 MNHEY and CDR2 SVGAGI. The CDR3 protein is CASSYSINRGREKLFF. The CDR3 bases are TGTGCCAGCAGTTACTCAATTAACAGGGGGCGTGAAAAACTGTTTTTT.

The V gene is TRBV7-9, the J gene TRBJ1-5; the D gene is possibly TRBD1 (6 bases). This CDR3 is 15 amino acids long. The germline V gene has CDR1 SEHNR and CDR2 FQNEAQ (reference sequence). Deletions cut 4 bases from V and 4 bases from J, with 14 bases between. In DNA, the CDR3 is TGTGCCAGCAGCTCCACAGGGAGGGGGAATCAGCCCCAGCATTTT. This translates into CASSSTGRGNQPQHF.